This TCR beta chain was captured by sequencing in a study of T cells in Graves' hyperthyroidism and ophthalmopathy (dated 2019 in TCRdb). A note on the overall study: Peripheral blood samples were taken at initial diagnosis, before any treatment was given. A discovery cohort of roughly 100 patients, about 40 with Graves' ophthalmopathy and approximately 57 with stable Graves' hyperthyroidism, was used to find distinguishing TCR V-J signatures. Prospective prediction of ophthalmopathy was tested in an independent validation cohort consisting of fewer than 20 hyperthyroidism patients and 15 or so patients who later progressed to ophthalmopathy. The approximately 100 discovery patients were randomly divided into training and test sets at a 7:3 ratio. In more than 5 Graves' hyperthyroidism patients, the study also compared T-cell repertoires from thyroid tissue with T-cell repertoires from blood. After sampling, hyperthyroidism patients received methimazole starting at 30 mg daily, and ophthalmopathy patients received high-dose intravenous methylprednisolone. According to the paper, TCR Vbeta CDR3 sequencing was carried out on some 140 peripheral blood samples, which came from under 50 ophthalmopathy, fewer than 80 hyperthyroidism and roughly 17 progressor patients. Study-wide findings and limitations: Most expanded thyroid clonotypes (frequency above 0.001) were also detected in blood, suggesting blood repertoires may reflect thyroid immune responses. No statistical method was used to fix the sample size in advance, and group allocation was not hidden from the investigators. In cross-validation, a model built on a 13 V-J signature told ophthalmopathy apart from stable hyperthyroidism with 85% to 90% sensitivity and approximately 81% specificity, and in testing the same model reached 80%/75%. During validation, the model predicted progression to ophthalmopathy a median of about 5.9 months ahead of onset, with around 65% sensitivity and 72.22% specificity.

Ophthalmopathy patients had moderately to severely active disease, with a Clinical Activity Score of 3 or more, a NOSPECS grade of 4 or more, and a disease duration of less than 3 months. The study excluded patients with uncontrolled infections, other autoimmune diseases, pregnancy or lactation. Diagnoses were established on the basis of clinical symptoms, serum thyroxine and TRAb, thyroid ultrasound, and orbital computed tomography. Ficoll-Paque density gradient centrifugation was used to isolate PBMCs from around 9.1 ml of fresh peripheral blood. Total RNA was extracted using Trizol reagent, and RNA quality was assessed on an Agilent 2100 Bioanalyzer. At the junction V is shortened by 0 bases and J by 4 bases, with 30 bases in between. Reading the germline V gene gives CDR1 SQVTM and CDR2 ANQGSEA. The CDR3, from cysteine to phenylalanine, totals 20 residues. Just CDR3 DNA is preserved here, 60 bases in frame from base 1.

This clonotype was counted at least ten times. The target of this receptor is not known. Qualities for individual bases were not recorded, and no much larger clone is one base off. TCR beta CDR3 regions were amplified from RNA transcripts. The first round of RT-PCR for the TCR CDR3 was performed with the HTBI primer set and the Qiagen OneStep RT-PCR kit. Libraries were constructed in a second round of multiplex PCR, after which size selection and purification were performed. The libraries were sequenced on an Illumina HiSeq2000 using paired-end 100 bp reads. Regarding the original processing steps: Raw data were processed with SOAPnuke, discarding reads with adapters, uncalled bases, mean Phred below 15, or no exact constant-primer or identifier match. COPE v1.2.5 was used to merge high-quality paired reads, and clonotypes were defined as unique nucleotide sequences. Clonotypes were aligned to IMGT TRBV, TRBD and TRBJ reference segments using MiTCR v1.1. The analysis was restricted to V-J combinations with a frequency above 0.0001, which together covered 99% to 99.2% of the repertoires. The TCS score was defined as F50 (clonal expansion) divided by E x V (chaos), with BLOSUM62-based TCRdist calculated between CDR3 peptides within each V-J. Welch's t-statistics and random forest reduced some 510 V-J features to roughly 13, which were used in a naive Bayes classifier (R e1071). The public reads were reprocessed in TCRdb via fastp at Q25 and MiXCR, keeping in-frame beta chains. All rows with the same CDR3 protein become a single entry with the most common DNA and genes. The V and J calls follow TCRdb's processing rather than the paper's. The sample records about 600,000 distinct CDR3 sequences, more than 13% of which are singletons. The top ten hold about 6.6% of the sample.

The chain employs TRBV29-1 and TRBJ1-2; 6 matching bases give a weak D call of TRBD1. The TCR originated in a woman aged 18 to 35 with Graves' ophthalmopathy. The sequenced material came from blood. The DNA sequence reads TGCAGCGTTGAAGATCAGACGGGGGGGCAGGACCCTCTGGGAGGCTATGGCTACACCTTC. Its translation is CSVEDQTGGQDPLGGYGYTF. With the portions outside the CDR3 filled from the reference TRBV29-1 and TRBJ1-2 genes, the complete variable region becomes SAVISQKPSRDICQRGTSLTIQCQVDSQVTMMFWYRQQPGQSLTLIATANQGSEATYESGFVIDKFPISRPNLTFSTLTVSNMSPEDSSIYLCSVEDQTGGQDPLGGYGYTFGSGTRLTVV.